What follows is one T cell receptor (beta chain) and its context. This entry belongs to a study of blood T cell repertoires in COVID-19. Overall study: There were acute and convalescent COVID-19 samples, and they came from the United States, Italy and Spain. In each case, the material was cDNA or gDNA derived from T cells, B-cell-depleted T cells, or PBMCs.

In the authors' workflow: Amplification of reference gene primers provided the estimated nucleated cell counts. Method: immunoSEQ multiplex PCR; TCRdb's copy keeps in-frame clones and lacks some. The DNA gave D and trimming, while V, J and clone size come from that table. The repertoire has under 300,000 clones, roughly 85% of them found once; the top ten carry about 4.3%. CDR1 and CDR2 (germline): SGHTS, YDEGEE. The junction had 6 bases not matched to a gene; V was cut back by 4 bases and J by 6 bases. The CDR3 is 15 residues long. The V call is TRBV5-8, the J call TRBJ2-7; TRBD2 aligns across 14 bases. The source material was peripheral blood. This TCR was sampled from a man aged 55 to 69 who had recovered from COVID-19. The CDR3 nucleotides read TGTGCCAGCAGCCTGGGACTAGCGGGAGAGGGCGAGCAGTACTTC. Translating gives CASSLGLAGEGEQYF.